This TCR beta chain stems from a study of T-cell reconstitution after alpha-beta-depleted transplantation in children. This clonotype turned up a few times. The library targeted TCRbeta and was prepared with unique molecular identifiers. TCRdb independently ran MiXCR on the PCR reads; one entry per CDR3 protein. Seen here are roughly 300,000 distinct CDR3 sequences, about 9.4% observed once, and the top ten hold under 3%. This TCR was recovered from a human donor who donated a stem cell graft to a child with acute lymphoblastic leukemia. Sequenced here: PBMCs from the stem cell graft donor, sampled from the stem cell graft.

The CDR3 protein is CSARTILGYTF. In nucleotides, the CDR3 is TGCAGTGCTAGAACAATTTTGGGCTACACCTTC. This chain links TRBV20-1 with TRBJ1-2; D uncertain. The germline gives CDR1 DFQATT, CDR2 SNEGSKA (reference sequence). The V and J ends lost 2 bases and 8 bases respectively, with 9 bases between them. This CDR3 spans 11 amino acids.